The entry that follows covers one TCR beta chain sequence. Its antigen is not known. The size of this beta chain means little, since it is a stray read in a library made for alpha chains. This sample was taken from a study of spatial heterogeneity in lung cancer. Between the trimmed V and J ends, which lost 3 bases and 6 bases, there was a span of 17 bases. Germline V lookup: CDR1 SGHAT, CDR2 FQDESV (reference sequence). This CDR3 comprises 15 residues. Findings and caveats of the study: Tumor TCRs that were ubiquitous and expanded showed up in blood more at resection than follow-up.

Noted time point: sample taken at primary tumor resection. Whole RNA came from tumor, nontumor lung or frozen PBMC and was sequenced without being sorted. Every individual TCR cDNA molecule carried its own unique molecular identifier, which allowed correction of PCR and sequencing errors. TCRdb re-called the 5' RACE reads through MiXCR, storing one row per CDR3 protein. The table has 6,500 to 9,000 distinct CDR3 sequences, 7.5% to 10% seen once. The source was PBMCs, collected at surgery. The genes are TRBV11-1 and TRBJ2-5, with D tentatively TRBD2 (5 bases). The clonotype originates from a male donor with early-stage non-small cell lung cancer. The CDR3 DNA follows: TGTGCCAGCAGCTTTCGCGGAACGAGGGAGAAGACCCAGTACTTC. It specifies CASSFRGTREKTQYF.